One sample yielded the 14 T cell receptor beta chains listed below, sequenced in a study of cytomegalovirus exposure and HLA in healthy donors. Here immunoSEQ multiplex PCR was the method, and the copy in TCRdb shows in-frame clones only, minus some. Here the sample spans about 280,000 clones, more than 75% being singletons. The source material was PBMCs. These receptors were collected from a woman aged 18-29 years in good health and CMV-seronegative.

The CDR3 protein is CASSPWTGWTQETQYF. The CDR3 DNA is TGTGCCAGCAGTCCCTGGACAGGGTGGACGCAAGAGACCCAGTACTTC. V is TRBV27 and J is TRBJ2-5, with TRBD1 matching 8 bases. CDR3 length: 16 amino acids. V gave up 5 bases and J gave up 2 bases; unmatched junction bases: 10. The germline gives CDR1 MNHEY, CDR2 SMNVEV (reference sequence).

This clone has just one count. The chain has TRBV5-1 and TRBJ2-5; TRBD2 matches at 7 bases. Germline V gene data show CDR1 as SGHRS and CDR2 as YFSETQ. With V trimmed by 4 bases and J by 1 base, 4 bases remained unmatched. The CDR3 has 14 residues. The CDR3 coding sequence is TGCGCCAGCAGCCATGCTAGCGGCCAAGAGACCCAGTACTTC. Protein: CASSHASGQETQYF.

V and J are TRBV7-9 and TRBJ2-1; 7 positions match TRBD2. The CDR3 is 17 residues long. Germline-derived CDR1 and CDR2 are SEHNR and FQNEAQ (reference sequence). Losses at the gene ends were 2 bases for V and 5 bases for J; bases not matched to a gene: 12. The CDR3 spells CASSLLGKSGANNEQFF. The CDR3 DNA reads TGTGCCAGCAGCTTACTGGGTAAAAGCGGGGCGAACAATGAGCAGTTCTTC.

The chain couples TRBV18 to TRBJ1-1; TRBD1 might be the D (5 bases). CDR3 length equals 14 residues. The V gene lost 1 base and the J gene lost 1 base, with 7 bases spanning the gap. Germline V gives CDR1 KGHSH, CDR2 LQKENI. This chain's CDR3 is CASSPLGQNTEAFF. The CDR3 region has the DNA TGTGCCAGCTCACCACTTGGACAGAACACTGAAGCTTTCTTT.

The chain joins TRBV7-6 to TRBJ2-3; no definite D call. The V gene lost 1 base and the J gene lost 3 bases, with 5 bases spanning the gap. The CDR3 sequence is 13 residues long. Germline CDR1 SGHVS, CDR2 FNYEAQ. The CDR3 bases are TGTGCCAGCAGCTTAGGGCGGACAGATACGCAGTATTTT. It is translated as CASSLGRTDTQYF. The full variable domain, with the rest looked up from reference TRBV7-6 and TRBJ2-3, is GAGVSQSPRYKVTKRGQDVALRCDPISGHVSLYWYRQALGQGPEFLTYFNYEAQQDKSGLPNDRFSAERPEGSISTLTIQRTEQRDSAMYRCASSLGRTDTQYFGPGTRLTVL.

The chain uses TRBV7-9 and TRBJ2-1, with 11 positions matching TRBD2. This CDR3 region has 15 residues. Trimming cost V 1 base and J 6 bases; bases outside gene matches: 2. Per the germline V gene, CDR1 is SEHNR and CDR2 is FQNEAQ (reference sequence). The DNA of the CDR3 is TGTGCCAGCAGCTTAGTAGCGGGAGGGCCCAATGAGCAGTTCTTC. Encoded protein: CASSLVAGGPNEQFF.

The chain uses TRBV4-1 and TRBJ2-2; the D gene is possibly TRBD1 (5 bases). CDR3 length: 15 residues. Germline V lookup: CDR1 MGHRA, CDR2 YSYEKL. The V end lost 8 bases, the J end lost 0 bases, and 13 bases lay between the germline ends. This chain's CDR3 is CASHDRPTNTGELFF. The CDR3 DNA reads TGCGCCAGCCACGACAGACCGACGAACACCGGGGAGCTGTTTTTT.

The chain has TRBV5-1 and TRBJ2-7; 7 bases line up with TRBD1. J lost 0 bases, V lost 1 base, and 4 bases had no gene match. Germline V lookup: CDR1 SGHRS, CDR2 YFSETQ. There are 15 residues in the CDR3. CDR3 coding DNA: TGCGCCAGCAGCTTGTCCGCAGGGGGCTCCTACGAGCAGTACTTC. Translation gives CASSLSAGGSYEQYF.

The chain uses TRBV4-3 and TRBJ2-7; a weak D match, TRBD1 (6 bases). The V end lost 2 bases, the J end lost 4 bases, and 12 bases lay between the germline ends. Germline V lookup: CDR1 LGHNA, CDR2 YSLEER. The CDR3 loop spans 14 amino acids. This chain's CDR3 is CASSQKGGDYEQYF. In nucleotides, the CDR3 is TGCGCCAGCAGCCAAAAAGGGGGAGATTACGAGCAGTACTTC.

This chain links TRBV10-3 with TRBJ1-5; no reliable D call. The V end lost 4 bases, the J end lost 0 bases, and 10 bases lay between the germline ends. Per germline, CDR1 ENHRY and CDR2 SYGVKD. The CDR3 contains 15 residues. This chain's CDR3 is CAISGAENSNQPQHF. The CDR3 bases are TGTGCCATCAGTGGGGCAGAAAATAGCAATCAGCCCCAGCATTTT.

As DNA, the CDR3 is TGTGCCAGCAGTGGAAGGCAGGGGCAAGAGACCCAGTACTTC. It translates to CASSGRQGQETQYF. This chain links TRBV6-1 with TRBJ2-5; D may be TRBD1 (6 bases). The CDR3 contains 14 residues. V was shortened by 4 bases and J by 2 bases, with 11 bases between the two germline ends. Germline-derived CDR1 and CDR2 are MNHNS and SASEGT.

This clone turned up a few times. The rearrangement joins TRBV2 to TRBJ2-7, with 13 nucleotides matching TRBD2. From germline, CDR1 is SNHLY and CDR2 FYNNEI. This CDR3 has 13 amino acids. The V gene end was trimmed by 9 bases and the J gene end by 2 bases; junction bases not matched to a gene: 1. DNA of the CDR3: TGTGCCAGGGGACTAGCGGGAACCTACGAGCAGTACTTC. It specifies CARGLAGTYEQYF. The full variable domain, with the rest looked up from reference TRBV2 and TRBJ2-7, is EPEVTQTPSHQVTQMGQEVILRCVPISNHLYFYWYRQILGQKVEFLVSFYNNEISEKSEIFDDQFSVERPDGSNFTLKIRSTKLEDSAMYFCARGLAGTYEQYFGPGTRLTVT.

V gene TRBV13 combines with J gene TRBJ2-7, with D unresolved. V was trimmed by 5 bases and J by 2 bases, leaving 25 bases between them. The CDR3 is made up of 18 amino acids. Germline V gene data show CDR1 as PRHDT and CDR2 as FYEKMQ (reference sequence). The CDR3: CASSPKVSWQRGTYEQYF. The CDR3 nucleotides are TGTGCCAGCAGCCCGAAGGTATCCTGGCAGCGAGGAACCTACGAGCAGTACTTC.

V gene TRBV27 combines with J gene TRBJ2-7; the match to TRBD2 covers 7 bases. The CDR3 has 17 amino acids. Per germline, CDR1 MNHEY and CDR2 SMNVEV (reference sequence). Germline trimming cut 6 bases from V and 5 bases from J; bases unmatched to any gene: 19. The CDR3 protein is CASSPNPSGLGNHEQYF. DNA of the CDR3: TGTGCCAGCAGCCCCAACCCCTCCGGACTAGGGAACCACGAGCAGTACTTC.